The 9 T cell receptor beta chains reported below all come from one sample, sequenced in a study of low-dose radiotherapy and immunotherapy resistance in tumors. With TRAV- and TRBV-specific primers, first-strand cDNA was made, covering the alpha and beta chains. Amplification of TCRs used a constant-region primer and V-primer adapter for 15 to 25 PCR cycles. TCRdb re-called the reads through MiXCR, storing one row per CDR3 protein. Of 57,000 or so distinct CDR3 sequences listed, 20% to 25% are singletons. As for time point: before trial treatment. This sample comprised PBMCs, obtained before treatment. The receptors originated from a male donor with prostate cancer.

The rearrangement uses TRBV6-6 and TRBJ1-5; 9 bases agree with TRBD1. CDR3 size: 14 residues. Germline CDR1 and CDR2: MNHNY and SVGAGI (reference sequence). Trimming cost V 7 bases and J 8 bases; bases outside gene matches: 9. CDR3 DNA sequence: TGTGCCAGCATTGGACAGGGGTGGAATGAGCCCCAGCATTTT. Protein sequence: CASIGQGWNEPQHF.

This clonotype was seen many times. The chain recombines TRBV7-9 with TRBJ2-6; TRBD2 agrees at 13 bases. The germline V gene has CDR1 SEHNR and CDR2 FQNEAQ (reference sequence). This CDR3 is built from 19 residues. The J segment lost 2 bases and the V segment lost 4 bases, leaving 8 bases of the junction unmatched. The CDR3 reads CASSSRTSGGAAGANVLTF. CDR3 coding DNA: TGTGCCAGCAGCTCCCGGACTAGCGGGGGAGCGGCTGGGGCCAACGTCCTGACTTTC. The full variable domain, rest sourced from reference TRBV7-9 and TRBJ2-6, is DTGVSQNPRHKITKRGQNVTFRCDPISEHNRLYWYRQTLGQGPEFLTYFQNEAQLEKSRLLSDRFSAERPKGSFSTLEIQRTEQGDSAMYLCASSSRTSGGAAGANVLTFGAGSRLTVL.

The table lists this clonotype with many counts. A read error may produce the germline difference seen at one junction end. V usage is TRBV5-3 and J usage is TRBJ2-1, with D possibly TRBD1 on 6 matching bases. TRBV5-3 falls under the ORF class, with uncertain function. CDR3 size: 15 residues. The CDR3 sequence: CASSLFGVGGNEQFF. The DNA of the CDR3 is TGTGCCAGCAGCTTGTTCGGGGTAGGGGGCAATGAGCAGTTCTTC.

The sample holds many counts of this clonotype. The chain has TRBV12-3 or TRBV12-4 and TRBJ2-1; maybe TRBD2 (7 bases). This CDR3 has 14 residues. Trimming cost V 7 bases and J 8 bases, with 18 bases left between them. DNA for the CDR3: TGTGCCAGCATCCCTTGGTGGGGGGGCGATGAGCAGTTCTTC. It codes for CASIPWWGGDEQFF.

The rearrangement links TRBV12-3 or TRBV12-4 to TRBJ1-4, with D tentatively TRBD1 (5 bases). Trimming took off 5 bases at V and 6 bases at J, with 16 bases between the two ends. This CDR3 spans 15 amino acids. CDR3 coding DNA: TGTGCCAGCAGTCCCTTCGGGGGTGGTGATGAAAAACTGTTTTTT. Protein: CASSPFGGGDEKLFF.

There are a few counts of this clonotype. This chain connects TRBV6-2 or TRBV6-3 to TRBJ1-1; 7 bases fit TRBD1. The CDR3 extends over 16 amino acids. Germline V gene sequence: CDR1 MNHEY, CDR2 SVGEGT. Trimming removed 5 bases from V and 7 bases from J; junction bases left unmatched: 16. CDR3 coding DNA: TGTGCCAGCAGTCGCCCCAAGCCGGGACGACAGGGTGAAGCTTTCTTT. This encodes CASSRPKPGRQGEAFF.

This clonotype occurred many times. This sequence joins TRBV5-1 and TRBJ2-5; D is unclear. Trimming took off 0 bases at V and 5 bases at J, with 11 bases between the two ends. CDR1 is SGHRS, CDR2 YFSETQ, per germline. The CDR3 has 14 residues. The CDR3 protein is CASSLGGIGETQYF. CDR3 in DNA: TGCGCCAGCAGCTTGGGGGGTATTGGGGAGACCCAGTACTTC.

This clonotype was seen at least ten times. CDR3 residues: CASSFGFGINTGELFF. The CDR3, as DNA: TGTGCCAGCAGTTTCGGTTTTGGAATCAACACCGGGGAGCTGTTTTTT. The chain joins TRBV28 to TRBJ2-2; D is ambiguous. The length of the CDR3 is 16 residues. V was shortened by 3 bases and J by 2 bases, with 13 bases between the two germline ends. Germline V CDR1 and CDR2: MDHEN, SYDVKM.

In the case of this clonotype: A far larger clone is a single base away, which makes a read error likely. The chain uses TRBV29-1 and TRBJ2-7; TRBD1 agrees at 7 bases. Germline CDR1 SQVTM, CDR2 ANQGSEA. V gave up 4 bases and J gave up 7 bases; unmatched junction bases: 4. The CDR3 sequence is 11 residues long. CDR3 sequence reads: CSVATGAEQYF. The CDR3 DNA reads as TGCAGCGTTGCCACAGGGGCTGAGCAGTACTTC.